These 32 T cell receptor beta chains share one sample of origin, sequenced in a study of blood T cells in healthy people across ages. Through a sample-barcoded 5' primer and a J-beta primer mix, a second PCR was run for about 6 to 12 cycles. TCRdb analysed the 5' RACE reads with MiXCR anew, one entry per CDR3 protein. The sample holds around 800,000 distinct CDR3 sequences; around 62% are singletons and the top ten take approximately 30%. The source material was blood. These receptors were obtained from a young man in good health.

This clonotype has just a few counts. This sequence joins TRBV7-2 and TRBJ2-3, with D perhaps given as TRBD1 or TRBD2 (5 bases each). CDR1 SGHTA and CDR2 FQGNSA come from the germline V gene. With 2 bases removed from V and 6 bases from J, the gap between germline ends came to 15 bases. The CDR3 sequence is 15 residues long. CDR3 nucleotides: TGTGCCAGCAGCTTAATGGGGACGTCTATGGATACGCAGTATTTT. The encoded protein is CASSLMGTSMDTQYF.

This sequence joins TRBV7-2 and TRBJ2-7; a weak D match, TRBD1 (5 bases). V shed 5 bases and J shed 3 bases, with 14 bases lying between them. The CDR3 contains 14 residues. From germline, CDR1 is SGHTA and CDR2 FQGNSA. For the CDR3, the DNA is TGTGCCAGCAGCACCTCCAGGGTCCTCTACGAGCAGTACTTC. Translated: CASSTSRVLYEQYF.

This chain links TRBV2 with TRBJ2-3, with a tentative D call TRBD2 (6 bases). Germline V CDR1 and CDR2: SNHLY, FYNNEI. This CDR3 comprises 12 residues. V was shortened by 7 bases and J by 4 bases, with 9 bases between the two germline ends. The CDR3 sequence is CASMGLSDTQYF. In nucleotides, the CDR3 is TGTGCCAGCATGGGACTCTCAGATACGCAGTATTTT.

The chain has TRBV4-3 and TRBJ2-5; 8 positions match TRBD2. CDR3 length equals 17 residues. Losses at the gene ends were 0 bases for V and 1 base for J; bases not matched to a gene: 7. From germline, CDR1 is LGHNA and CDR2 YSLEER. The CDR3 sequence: CASSQESPGGTQETQYF. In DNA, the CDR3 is TGCGCCAGCAGCCAAGAATCCCCGGGGGGGACCCAAGAGACCCAGTACTTC.

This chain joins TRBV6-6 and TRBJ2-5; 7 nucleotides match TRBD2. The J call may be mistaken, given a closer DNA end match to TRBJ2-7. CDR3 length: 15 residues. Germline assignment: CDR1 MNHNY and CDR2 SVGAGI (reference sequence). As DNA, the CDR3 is TGTGCCAGCAGTCGTCGTGCTCCCGGGGGGAGCGAGCAGTACTTC. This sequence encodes CASSRRAPGGSEQYF.

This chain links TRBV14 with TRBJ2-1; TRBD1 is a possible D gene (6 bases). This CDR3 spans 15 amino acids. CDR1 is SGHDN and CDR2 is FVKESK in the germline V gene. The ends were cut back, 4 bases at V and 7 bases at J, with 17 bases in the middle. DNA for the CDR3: TGTGCCAGCAGCCTGGGGGCAGGGCGAGTTAATGAGCAGTTCTTC. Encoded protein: CASSLGAGRVNEQFF.

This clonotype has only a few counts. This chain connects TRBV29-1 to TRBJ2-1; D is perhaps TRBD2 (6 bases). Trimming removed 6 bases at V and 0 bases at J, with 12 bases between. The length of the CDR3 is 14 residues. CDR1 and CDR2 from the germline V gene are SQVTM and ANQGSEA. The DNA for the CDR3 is TGCAGCGTCGGCCGGGACTTCTCCTACAATGAGCAGTTCTTC. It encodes CSVGRDFSYNEQFF.

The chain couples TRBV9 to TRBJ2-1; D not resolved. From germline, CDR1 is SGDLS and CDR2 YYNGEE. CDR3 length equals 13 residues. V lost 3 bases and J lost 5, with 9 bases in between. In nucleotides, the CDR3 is TGTGCCAGCAGCGCCAGCACGAACAATGAGCAGTTCTTC. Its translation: CASSASTNNEQFF. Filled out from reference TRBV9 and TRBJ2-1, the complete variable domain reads DSGVTQTPKHLITATGQRVTLRCSPRSGDLSVYWYQQSLDQGLQFLIQYYNGEERAKGNILERFSAQQFPDLHSELNLSSLELGDSALYFCASSASTNNEQFFGPGTRLTVL.

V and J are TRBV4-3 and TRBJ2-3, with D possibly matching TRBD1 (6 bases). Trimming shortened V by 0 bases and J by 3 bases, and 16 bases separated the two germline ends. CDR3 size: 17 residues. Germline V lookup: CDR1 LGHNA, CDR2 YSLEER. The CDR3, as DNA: TGCGCCAGCAGCCAAGACCCGACAGGTTCGGGGACAGATACGCAGTATTTT. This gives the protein CASSQDPTGSGTDTQYF.

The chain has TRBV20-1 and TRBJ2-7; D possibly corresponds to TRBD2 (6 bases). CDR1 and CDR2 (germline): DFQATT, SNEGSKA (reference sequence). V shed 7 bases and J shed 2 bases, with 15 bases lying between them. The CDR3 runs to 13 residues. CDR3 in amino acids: CSDGTLEPYEQYF. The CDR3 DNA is TGCAGTGACGGGACTCTAGAACCCTACGAGCAGTACTTC.

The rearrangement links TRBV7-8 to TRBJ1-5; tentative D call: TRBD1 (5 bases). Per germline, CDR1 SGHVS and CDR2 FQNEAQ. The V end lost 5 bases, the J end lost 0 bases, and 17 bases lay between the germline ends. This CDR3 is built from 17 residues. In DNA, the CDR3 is TGTGCCAGCAGCCCATTGGCCTTAGGGGTTAGCAATCAGCCCCAGCATTTT. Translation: CASSPLALGVSNQPQHF.

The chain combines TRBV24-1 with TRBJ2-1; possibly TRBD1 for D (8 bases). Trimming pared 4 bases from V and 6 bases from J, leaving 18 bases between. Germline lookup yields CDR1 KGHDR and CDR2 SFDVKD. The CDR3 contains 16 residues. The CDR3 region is CATSETTGGAFNEQFF. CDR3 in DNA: TGTGCCACCAGTGAAACCACAGGGGGGGCTTTCAATGAGCAGTTCTTC.

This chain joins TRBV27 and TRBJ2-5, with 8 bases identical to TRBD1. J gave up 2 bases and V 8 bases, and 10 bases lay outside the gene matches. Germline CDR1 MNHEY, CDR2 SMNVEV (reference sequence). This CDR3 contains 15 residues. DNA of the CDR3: TGTGCCAGCCAGATACGGACAGGGAGACAAGAGACCCAGTACTTC. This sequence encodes CASQIRTGRQETQYF.

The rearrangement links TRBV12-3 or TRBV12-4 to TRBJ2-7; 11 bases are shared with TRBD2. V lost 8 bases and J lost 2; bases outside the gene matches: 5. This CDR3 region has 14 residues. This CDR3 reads CASALAGGTYEQYF. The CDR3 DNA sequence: TGTGCCAGCGCTCTAGCGGGGGGAACCTACGAGCAGTACTTC.

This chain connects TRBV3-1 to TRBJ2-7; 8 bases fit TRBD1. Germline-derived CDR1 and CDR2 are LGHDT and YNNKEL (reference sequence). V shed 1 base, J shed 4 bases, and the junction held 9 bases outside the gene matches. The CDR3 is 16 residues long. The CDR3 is CASSQVSGQVLYEQYF. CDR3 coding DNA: TGTGCCAGCAGCCAAGTCTCGGGACAGGTCCTTTACGAGCAGTACTTC.

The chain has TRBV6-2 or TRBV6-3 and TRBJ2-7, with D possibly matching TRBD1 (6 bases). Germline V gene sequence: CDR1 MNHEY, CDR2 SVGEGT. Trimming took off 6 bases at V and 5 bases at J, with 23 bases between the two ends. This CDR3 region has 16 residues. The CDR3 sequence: CASRVSAALTGNEQYF. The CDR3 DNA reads TGTGCCAGCAGAGTTTCAGCTGCTTTAACAGGGAACGAGCAGTACTTC.

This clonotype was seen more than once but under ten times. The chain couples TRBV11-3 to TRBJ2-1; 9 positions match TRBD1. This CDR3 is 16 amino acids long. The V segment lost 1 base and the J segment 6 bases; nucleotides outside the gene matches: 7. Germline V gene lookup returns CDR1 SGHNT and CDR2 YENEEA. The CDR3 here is CASSLAGGQGSNEQFF. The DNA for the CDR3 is TGTGCCAGCAGCTTAGCTGGGGGACAGGGCAGCAATGAGCAGTTCTTC.

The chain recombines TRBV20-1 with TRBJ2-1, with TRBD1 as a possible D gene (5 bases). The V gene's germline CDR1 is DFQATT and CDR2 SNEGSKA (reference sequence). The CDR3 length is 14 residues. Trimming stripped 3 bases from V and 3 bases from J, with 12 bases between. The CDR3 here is CSARDTSGYNEQFF. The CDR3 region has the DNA TGCAGTGCTAGGGACACATCGGGCTACAATGAGCAGTTCTTC.

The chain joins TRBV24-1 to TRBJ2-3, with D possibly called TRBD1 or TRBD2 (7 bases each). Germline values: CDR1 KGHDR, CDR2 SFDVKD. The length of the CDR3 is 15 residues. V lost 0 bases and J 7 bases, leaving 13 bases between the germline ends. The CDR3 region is CATSDLRQGGNTQYF. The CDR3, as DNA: TGTGCCACCAGTGATTTGCGTCAGGGGGGGAATACGCAGTATTTT.

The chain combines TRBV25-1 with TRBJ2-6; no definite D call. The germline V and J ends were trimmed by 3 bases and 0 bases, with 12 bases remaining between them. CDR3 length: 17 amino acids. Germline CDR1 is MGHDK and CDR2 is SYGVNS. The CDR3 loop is CASSDQVYLSGANVLTF. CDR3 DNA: TGTGCCAGCAGTGACCAAGTGTATCTCTCTGGGGCCAACGTCCTGACTTTC.

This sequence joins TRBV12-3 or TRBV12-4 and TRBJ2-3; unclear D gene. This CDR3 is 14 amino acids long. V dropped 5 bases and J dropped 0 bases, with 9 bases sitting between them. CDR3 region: CASSRVSSTDTQYF. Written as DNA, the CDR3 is TGTGCCAGCAGTCGGGTCTCTAGCACAGATACGCAGTATTTT.

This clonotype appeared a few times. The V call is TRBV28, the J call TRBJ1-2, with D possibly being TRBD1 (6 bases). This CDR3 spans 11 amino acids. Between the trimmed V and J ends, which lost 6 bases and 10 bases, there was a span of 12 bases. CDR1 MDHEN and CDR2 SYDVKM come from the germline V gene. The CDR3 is CASSRGHLYTF. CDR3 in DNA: TGTGCCAGCAGCCGGGGACACCTCTACACCTTC.

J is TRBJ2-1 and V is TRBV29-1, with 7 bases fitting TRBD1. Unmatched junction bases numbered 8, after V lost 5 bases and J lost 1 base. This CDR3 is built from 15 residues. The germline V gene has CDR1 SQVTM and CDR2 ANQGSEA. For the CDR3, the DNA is TGCAGCGTTCGAAACAGGGGAAGATCCTACAATGAGCAGTTCTTC. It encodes CSVRNRGRSYNEQFF.

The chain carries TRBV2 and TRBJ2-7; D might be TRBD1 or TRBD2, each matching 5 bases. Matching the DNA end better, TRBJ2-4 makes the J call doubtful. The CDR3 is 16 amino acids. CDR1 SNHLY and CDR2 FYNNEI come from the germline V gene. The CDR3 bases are TGTGCCAGCAGTGGGCCGCCCAGGGAGTCCAAAAACATTCAGTACTTC. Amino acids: CASSGPPRESKNIQYF.

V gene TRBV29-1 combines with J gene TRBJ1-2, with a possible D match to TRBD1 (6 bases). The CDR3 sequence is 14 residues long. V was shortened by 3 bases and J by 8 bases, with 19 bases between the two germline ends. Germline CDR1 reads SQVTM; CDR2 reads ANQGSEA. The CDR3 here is CSVDDWGGAGGYTF. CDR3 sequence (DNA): TGCAGCGTTGATGACTGGGGGGGCGCGGGAGGCTACACCTTC.

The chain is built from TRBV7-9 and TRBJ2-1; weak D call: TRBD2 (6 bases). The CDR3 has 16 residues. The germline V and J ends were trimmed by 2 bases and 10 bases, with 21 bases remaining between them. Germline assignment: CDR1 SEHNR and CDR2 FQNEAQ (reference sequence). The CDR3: CASSLLGGGPGVEQFF. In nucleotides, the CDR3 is TGTGCCAGCAGCTTACTTGGGGGAGGCCCCGGGGTCGAGCAGTTCTTC.

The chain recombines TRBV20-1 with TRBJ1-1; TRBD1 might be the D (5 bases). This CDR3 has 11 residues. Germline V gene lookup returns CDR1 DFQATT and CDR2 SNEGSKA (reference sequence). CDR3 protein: CRAGTSTEAFF. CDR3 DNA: TGCAGGGCGGGGACGAGCACTGAAGCTTTCTTT.

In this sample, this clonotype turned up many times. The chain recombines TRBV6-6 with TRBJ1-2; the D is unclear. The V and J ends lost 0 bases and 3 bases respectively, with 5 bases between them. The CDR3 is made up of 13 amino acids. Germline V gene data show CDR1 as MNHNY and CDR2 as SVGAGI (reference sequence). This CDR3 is CASSYSPDYGYTF. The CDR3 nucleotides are TGTGCCAGCAGTTACTCGCCCGACTATGGCTACACCTTC.

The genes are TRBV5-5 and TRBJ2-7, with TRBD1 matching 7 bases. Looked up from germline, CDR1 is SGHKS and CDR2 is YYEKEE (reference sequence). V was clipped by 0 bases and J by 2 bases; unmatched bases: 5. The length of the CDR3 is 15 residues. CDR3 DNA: TGTGCCAGCAGCTTGGCAACCAGGGGGACCTACGAGCAGTACTTC. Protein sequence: CASSLATRGTYEQYF.

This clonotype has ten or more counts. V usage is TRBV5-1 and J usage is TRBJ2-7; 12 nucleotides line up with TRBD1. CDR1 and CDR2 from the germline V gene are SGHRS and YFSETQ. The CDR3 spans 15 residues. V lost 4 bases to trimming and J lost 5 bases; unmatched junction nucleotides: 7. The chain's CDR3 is CASSHEGQGANEQYF. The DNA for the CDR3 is TGCGCCAGCAGCCACGAGGGACAGGGGGCCAACGAGCAGTACTTC.

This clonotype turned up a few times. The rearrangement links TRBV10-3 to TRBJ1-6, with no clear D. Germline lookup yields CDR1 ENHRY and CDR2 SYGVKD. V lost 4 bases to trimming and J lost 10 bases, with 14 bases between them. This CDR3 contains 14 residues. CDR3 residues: CAISGDLTGSPLHF. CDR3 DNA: TGTGCCATCAGTGGAGACCTGACCGGATCACCCCTCCACTTT.

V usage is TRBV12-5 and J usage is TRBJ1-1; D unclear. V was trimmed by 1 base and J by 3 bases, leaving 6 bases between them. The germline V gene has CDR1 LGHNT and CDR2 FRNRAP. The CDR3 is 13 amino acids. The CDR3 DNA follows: TGTGCTAGTGGTTTGGATGATTACACTGAAGCTTTCTTT. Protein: CASGLDDYTEAFF.